This entry lists 20 T cell receptor beta chains sequenced from one sample in a study of T cell repertoires in cytomegalovirus infection. A single record per CDR3 protein comes from TCRdb applying MiXCR to the reads. The profile shows roughly 630,000 distinct CDR3 sequences, 20% to 30% of them singletons. The sequenced sample consisted of CD8+ T cells from PBMCs. The receptors stem from a human donor in good health (CMV status not recorded). Some clones in this sample may be carry-over from other donors' samples.

A few counts support this clonotype. This chain joins TRBV19 and TRBJ1-1, with TRBD1 as a possible D gene (6 bases). The ends were cut back, 7 bases at V and 0 bases at J, with 12 bases in the middle. The CDR3 extends over 14 amino acids. Germline V gene data show CDR1 as LNHDA and CDR2 as SQIVND (reference sequence). CDR3 residues: CASTRDTLNTEAFF. In DNA, the CDR3 is TGTGCCAGTACCAGGGACACCTTGAACACTGAAGCTTTCTTT. Full variable domain (remainder filled in from reference TRBV19 and TRBJ1-1): DGGITQSPKYLFRKEGQNVTLSCEQNLNHDAMYWYRQDPGQGLRLIYYSQIVNDFQKGDIAEGYSVSREKKESFPLTVTSAQKNPTAFYLCASTRDTLNTEAFFGQGTRLTVV.

The chain employs TRBV7-9 and TRBJ2-5; 7 bases are a match to TRBD1. This CDR3 contains 15 residues. V lost 4 bases and J lost 3; bases outside the gene matches: 8. CDR1 SEHNR and CDR2 FQNEAQ come from the germline V gene (reference sequence). In nucleotides, the CDR3 is TGTGCCAGCAGCTCTTCGAGGGACAGAGAAGAGACCCAGTACTTC. It yields the protein CASSSSRDREETQYF.

This clonotype was picked up many times. The chain has TRBV7-6 and TRBJ2-2; D might be TRBD1 or TRBD2, each matching 5 bases. Germline CDR1 SGHVS, CDR2 FNYEAQ. Trimming removed 5 bases from V and 3 bases from J, with 19 bases in between. The CDR3 is 17 amino acids. The CDR3 sequence is CASSILRWDGDTGELFF. The CDR3 region has the DNA TGTGCCAGCAGCATACTCCGTTGGGACGGTGACACCGGGGAGCTGTTTTTT.

The rearrangement joins TRBV27 to TRBJ2-1, with TRBD2 matching 9 bases. Germline V gene sequence: CDR1 MNHEY, CDR2 SMNVEV (reference sequence). The CDR3 is made up of 15 amino acids. V lost 6 bases and J lost 3; bases outside the gene matches: 6. CDR3 bases: TGTGCCAGCAGCATTAGCGGGGGAGGCTACAATGAGCAGTTCTTC. Translating it yields CASSISGGGYNEQFF.

This clonotype was detected ten times or more. The chain recombines TRBV27 with TRBJ1-5, with no clear D. The CDR3 loop spans 14 amino acids. The V and J ends lost 5 bases and 5 bases respectively, with 13 bases between them. Germline V lookup: CDR1 MNHEY, CDR2 SMNVEV (reference sequence). CDR3 in amino acids: CASSQGSVDQPQHF. In DNA, the CDR3 is TGTGCCAGCAGTCAAGGGAGCGTCGATCAGCCCCAGCATTTT.

The sample holds many counts of this clonotype. This sequence joins TRBV7-2 and TRBJ2-3; TRBD2 aligns across 9 bases. The CDR3 consists of 15 residues. Looked up from germline, CDR1 is SGHTA and CDR2 is FQGNSA. With V trimmed by 2 bases and J by 4 bases, 4 bases remained unmatched. CDR3 DNA sequence: TGTGCCAGCAGCTTAACGGGCGGGGGGGCAGATACGCAGTATTTT. Translated: CASSLTGGGADTQYF.

The chain uses TRBV4-1 and TRBJ2-1, with D uncertain. V gave up 0 bases and J gave up 6 bases, with 9 bases separating them. Per the germline V gene, CDR1 is MGHRA and CDR2 is YSYEKL. The CDR3 has 14 residues. The CDR3 loop is CASSQDLYPNEQFF. CDR3 sequence (DNA): TGCGCCAGCAGCCAAGATCTTTACCCCAATGAGCAGTTCTTC.

Ten or more counts support this clonotype. The genes are TRBV7-2 and TRBJ2-2; the match to TRBD1 covers 8 bases. Looked up from germline, CDR1 is SGHTA and CDR2 is FQGNSA. V lost 5 bases to trimming and J lost 11 bases; unmatched junction nucleotides: 10. This CDR3 has 14 amino acids. The CDR3 DNA follows: TGTGCCAGCAGCACTAGGGACAGGCCATACGAGCTGTTTTTT. Residues: CASSTRDRPYELFF. Full variable domain (remainder filled in from reference TRBV7-2 and TRBJ2-2): GAGVSQSPSNKVTEKGKDVELRCDPISGHTALYWYRQSLGQGLEFLIYFQGNSAPDKSGLPSDRFSAERTGGSVSTLTIQRTQQEDSAVYLCASSTRDRPYELFFGEGSRLTVL.

Many counts were recorded for this clonotype. The chain combines TRBV10-3 with TRBJ2-2; D perhaps matches TRBD2 (5 bases). Germline V CDR1 and CDR2: ENHRY, SYGVKD. The CDR3 totals 12 residues. CDR3 nucleotide sequence: TGTGCTACCGAAGAGGGCGCCGGGGAGCTGTTTTTT. Amino acid sequence: CATEEGAGELFF.

This clonotype appeared a single time. Since a much larger clone is just one base distant, this may be a read error. The chain has TRBV7-4 and TRBJ2-7; 8 bases agree with TRBD1. From germline, CDR1 is SGHVT and CDR2 SQSDAQ. The CDR3 length is 15 residues. The CDR3 nucleotides are TGTGTCAGCCGCGACAGGGGCCTGAGCTCCTACGAGCAGTACTTC. This codes for CVSRDRGLSSYEQYF.

This chain joins TRBV4-3 and TRBJ2-1, with D tentatively TRBD1 (5 bases). The V end lost 5 bases, the J end lost 0 bases, and 14 bases lay between the germline ends. The CDR3 is 16 amino acids. The germline gives CDR1 LGHNA, CDR2 YSLEER. As DNA, the CDR3 is TGCGCCAGCAGCAAAACAGGTCAGAGCTCCTACAATGAGCAGTTCTTC. It encodes CASSKTGQSSYNEQFF.

This clonotype was seen a handful of times. The CDR3 protein is CASSDWQSSGNTIYF. CDR3 nucleotide sequence: TGTGCCAGCAGTGATTGGCAGAGCTCTGGAAACACCATATATTTT. This chain joins TRBV2 and TRBJ1-3; D remains ambiguous. Germline lookup yields CDR1 SNHLY and CDR2 FYNNEI. The CDR3 is 15 residues long. Deletions cut 3 bases from V and 0 bases from J, with 9 bases between.

A remark on this clonotype: With a much larger clone just one base away, this may be a read error. The V call is TRBV7-2, the J call TRBJ1-2; maybe TRBD1 (5 bases). This CDR3 comprises 13 residues. Germline V CDR1 and CDR2: SGHTA, FQGNSA. The CDR3, as DNA: TGTGTCAGCACCGACAACAGGATCTATGGCTACACCTTC. This translates into CVSTDNRIYGYTF.

This chain connects TRBV12-3 or TRBV12-4 to TRBJ2-3, with D perhaps TRBD2 (6 bases). The CDR3 is 14 residues long. Deletions cut 7 bases from V and 4 bases from J, with 15 bases between. CDR3 bases: TGTGCCAGCACCGAAGGGACTGCGCCAGATACGCAGTATTTT. The encoded protein is CASTEGTAPDTQYF.

This clonotype occurred many times. V usage is TRBV7-6 and J usage is TRBJ2-3; D ambiguous. The CDR3 extends over 13 amino acids. Trimming removed 0 bases from V and 3 bases from J, with 4 bases in between. Germline V gene sequence: CDR1 SGHVS, CDR2 FNYEAQ. The CDR3 DNA is TGTGCCAGCAGCTTAGCGGTAACAGATACGCAGTATTTT. Amino acids: CASSLAVTDTQYF.

This clonotype was recorded many times. The V call is TRBV4-1, the J call TRBJ2-4; D is unclear. V was cut by 7 bases and J by 1 base, with 11 bases left in between. The CDR3 has 14 residues. Germline CDR1 is MGHRA and CDR2 is YSYEKL. CDR3 in DNA: TGCGCCAGCACCTACGGGTTGGCCAAAAACATTCAGTACTTC. Amino acid sequence: CASTYGLAKNIQYF.

This clonotype appeared many times. V usage is TRBV14 and J usage is TRBJ1-1, with 10 bases identical to TRBD1. Germline values: CDR1 SGHDN, CDR2 FVKESK. The CDR3 runs 17 residues. V dropped 2 bases and J dropped 8; count of bases not matched to a gene: 14. CDR3 coding DNA: TGTGCCAGCAGCCAATCGGGACAGGGGTGGACCAACTCGGAAGCTTTCTTT. This codes for CASSQSGQGWTNSEAFF.

Notes on this clonotype: One end of the junction does not line up with germline, which may come from a read error. V usage is TRBV2 and J usage is TRBJ1-1; 7 nucleotides line up with TRBD1. Germline V gene sequence: CDR1 SNHLY, CDR2 FYNNEI. The CDR3 has 17 residues. The CDR3 DNA follows: TGTGCCAGCAGCGTCCGGGACAGAGACTTCATGAACACTAAAGCTTTCTTT. Residues: CASSVRDRDFMNTKAFF. Looking up the rest from reference TRBV2 and TRBJ1-1 gives the full variable domain: EPEVTQTPSHQVTQMGQEVILRCVPISNHLYFYWYRQILGQKVEFLVSFYNNEISEKSEIFDDQFSVERPDGSNFTLKIRSTKLEDSAMYFCASSVRDRDFMNTKAFFGQGTRLTVV.

This clonotype was seen repeatedly, ten times or more. J is TRBJ1-3 and V is TRBV7-2; TRBD1 matches at 9 bases. CDR3 length equals 14 residues. Germline assignment: CDR1 SGHTA and CDR2 FQGNSA. The V gene end was trimmed by 5 bases and the J gene end by 5 bases; junction bases not matched to a gene: 4. CDR3 coding DNA: TGTGCCAGCAGCAACGGACAGGGGAGAAACACCATATATTTT. It codes for CASSNGQGRNTIYF.

This clonotype was seen a single time. V is TRBV2 and J is TRBJ1-2; D ambiguous. CDR1 and CDR2 from the germline V gene are SNHLY and FYNNEI. This CDR3 spans 13 amino acids. Trimming cost V 3 bases and J 1 base, with 6 bases left between them. CDR3 nucleotides: TGTGCCAGCAGTGACTGGGTTAACTATGGCTACACCTTC. Protein product: CASSDWVNYGYTF.